The next 8 T cell receptor beta chains were all read from a single sample in a study of OX40 agonist ivuxolimab in advanced cancers. Clones were sequenced by immunoSEQ multiplex PCR, and TCRdb holds only the in-frame ones, with some missing. The table has some 45,000 clones, 86% seen once. Specimen: CD4+ or CD8+ T cells sorted from blood, collected in a trial of the OX40 agonist ivuxolimab. The receptors shown here come from an adult with an advanced solid tumor such as melanoma, head and neck, liver or kidney cancer.

The chain recombines TRBV10-2 with TRBJ2-7, with 7 bases lining up with TRBD2. Per germline, CDR1 WSHSY and CDR2 SAAADI. Trimming cost V 1 base and J 3 bases; bases outside gene matches: 9. This CDR3 is built from 16 residues. The CDR3 DNA sequence: TGCGCCAGCAGTGAGTTTTTGCGGGGGTCCTACTACGAGCAGTACTTC. Translation gives CASSEFLRGSYYEQYF.

The genes are TRBV4-3 and TRBJ2-2; possibly TRBD1 or TRBD2 for D (7 bases each). V dropped 0 bases and J dropped 4 bases, with 15 bases sitting between them. CDR1 LGHNA and CDR2 YSLEER come from the germline V gene. The CDR3 runs 17 residues. The CDR3 DNA reads TGCGCCAGCAGCCAAGATAGGGAGGGGGCCCTCACCGGGGAGCTGTTTTTT. Its protein product is CASSQDREGALTGELFF.

The chain couples TRBV27 to TRBJ1-1; D is perhaps TRBD1 (6 bases). The CDR3 is 15 residues long. V lost 7 bases and J lost 7, with 22 bases in between. From germline, CDR1 is MNHEY and CDR2 SMNVEV (reference sequence). DNA for the CDR3: TGTGCCAGCACCCCCCTGGGCAGGGGCCGCCGTGAAGCTTTCTTT. Translation: CASTPLGRGRREAFF.

V and J are TRBV4-1 and TRBJ1-4, with D hard to call. The germline gives CDR1 MGHRA, CDR2 YSYEKL. V was shortened by 4 bases and J by 0 bases, with 9 bases between the two germline ends. This CDR3 is 15 amino acids long. CDR3 DNA sequence: TGCGCCAGCAGCCTCCGGGAAGCAACTAATGAAAAACTGTTTTTT. Protein product: CASSLREATNEKLFF.

The chain is built from TRBV7-9 and TRBJ1-1; 9 bases agree with TRBD1. Germline trimming cut 5 bases from V and 1 base from J; bases unmatched to any gene: 5. This CDR3 region has 15 residues. CDR1 SEHNR and CDR2 FQNEAQ come from the germline V gene (reference sequence). DNA for the CDR3: TGTGCCAGCAGCGATCCGGGACAGGGGAACACTGAAGCTTTCTTT. Its protein product is CASSDPGQGNTEAFF.

This clone was counted a single time. Mismatch with germline at one junction end may stem from a read error. This chain uses TRBV15 with TRBJ2-1, with D possibly being TRBD2 (6 bases). This CDR3 comprises 13 residues. Germline V gene data show CDR1 as LNHNV and CDR2 as YYDKDF (reference sequence). The CDR3 DNA sequence: TGTGCCACCCGCAGGAGGGTCGACTATGAGCAGTTCTTC. Residues: CATRRRVDYEQFF.

This sequence joins TRBV13 and TRBJ1-1, with TRBD1 as a possible D gene (6 bases). CDR3 length: 16 residues. Trimming removed 2 bases from V and 2 bases from J, with 15 bases in between. Germline loops: CDR1 PRHDT, CDR2 FYEKMQ (reference sequence). The CDR3 DNA is TGTGCCAGCAGCTTACCCACCGGGGGCGACAACACTGAAGCTTTCTTT. Translated: CASSLPTGGDNTEAFF.

The CDR3 loop reads CASSPDYEAFF. DNA for the CDR3: TGTGCCAGCAGCCCCGACTATGAAGCTTTCTTT. This rearrangement joins TRBV5-5 to TRBJ1-1; no clear D gene. CDR3 length: 11 residues. V gave up 4 bases and J gave up 7 bases, with 8 bases separating them. Germline CDR1 is SGHKS and CDR2 is YYEKEE (reference sequence).